The 15 T cell receptor beta chains below come from one sample, sequenced in a study of blood T cell repertoires in COVID-19. The assay was immunoSEQ multiplex PCR, and TCRdb's table has in-frame clones only and misses some. The sample has 300,000 to 400,000 clones, around 90% seen once. The sequencing sample was made of PBMCs or T cells enriched from blood (not recorded which). Receptor source: a man between 60 and 75 years old who had recovered from COVID-19.

The chain combines TRBV7-2 with TRBJ2-3, with 8 bases identical to TRBD2. This CDR3 comprises 16 residues. From germline, CDR1 is SGHTA and CDR2 FQGNSA. V trimming: 1 base; J trimming: 7 bases; junction bases outside the gene matches: 10. The CDR3 sequence is CASSLGGSGILNTQYF. CDR3 nucleotide sequence: TGTGCCAGCAGCTTAGGGGGTAGCGGGATTTTAAATACGCAGTATTTT. The complete variable domain, with remaining parts taken from reference TRBV7-2 and TRBJ2-3, reads GAGVSQSPSNKVTEKGKDVELRCDPISGHTALYWYRQSLGQGLEFLIYFQGNSAPDKSGLPSDRFSAERTGGSVSTLTIQRTQQEDSAVYLCASSLGGSGILNTQYFGPGTRLTVL.

The chain couples TRBV3-1 (or the pseudogene TRBV3-2) to TRBJ2-7; 7 bases fit TRBD1. The germline V gene encodes CDR1 LGHDT and CDR2 YNNKEL (reference sequence). This CDR3 region has 14 residues. The V gene end was trimmed by 4 bases and the J gene end by 1 base; junction bases not matched to a gene: 4. In DNA form, the CDR3 reads TGTGCCAGCAGCCTGGGACAGCCGTCCTACGAGCAGTACTTC. It translates to CASSLGQPSYEQYF.

V is TRBV6-5 and J is TRBJ2-1, with 9 bases aligning to TRBD2. Losses at the gene ends were 9 bases for V and 6 bases for J; bases not matched to a gene: 6. Germline V gene data show CDR1 as MNHEY and CDR2 as SVGAGI. The CDR3 is made up of 13 amino acids. The CDR3 region has the DNA TGTGCCAGTCGAGGGACTAGCACCAATGAGCAGTTCTTC. Its translation: CASRGTSTNEQFF.

The V gene is TRBV28, the J gene TRBJ1-1; maybe TRBD1 (5 bases). The V end was cut by 2 bases, the J end by 0 bases, with 10 bases between. CDR1 and CDR2 from the germline V gene are MDHEN and SYDVKM. The CDR3 has 15 residues. Here the CDR3 reads CASSLRGPLNTEAFF. The CDR3 DNA reads as TGTGCCAGCAGTTTAAGGGGCCCTTTGAACACTGAAGCTTTCTTT.

The chain combines TRBV7-3 with TRBJ2-7; the match to TRBD2 covers 7 bases. Germline V gene sequence: CDR1 SGHTA, CDR2 FQGTGA. Trimming at V came to 2 bases and at J to 7 bases, leaving 8 bases not matched to a gene. The CDR3 sequence is 14 residues long. The CDR3 sequence is CASSLVGGPGEQYF. The CDR3 DNA reads TGTGCCAGCAGCTTAGTGGGAGGGCCGGGAGAGCAGTACTTC.

This sequence joins TRBV18 and TRBJ1-5, with D tentatively TRBD1 (6 bases). The CDR3 runs 15 residues. V lost 4 bases and J lost 4, with 14 bases in between. Germline CDR1 and CDR2: KGHSH and LQKENI. The CDR3 DNA is TGTGCCAGCTCACGAGTGGGAGGGGGGAATCAGCCCCAGCATTTT. It is translated as CASSRVGGGNQPQHF.

This chain joins TRBV3-1 (or the pseudogene TRBV3-2) and TRBJ1-3, with D perhaps TRBD1 (5 bases). The CDR3 extends over 17 amino acids. In germline, CDR1 is LGHDT, CDR2 YNNKEL (reference sequence). Trimming pared 0 bases from V and 0 bases from J, leaving 12 bases between. CDR3 region: CASSQEGPKGSGNTIYF. The CDR3 nucleotides read TGTGCCAGCAGCCAAGAGGGGCCGAAGGGCTCTGGAAACACCATATATTTT.

J is TRBJ2-3 and V is TRBV18; tentatively, D is TRBD2 (5 bases). Trimming left V 2 bases short and J 3 bases short, with 9 bases between. The CDR3 runs to 14 residues. Germline assignment: CDR1 KGHSH and CDR2 LQKENI. CDR3 in DNA: TGTGCCAGCTCACCAGGGAGCGTAACAGATACGCAGTATTTT. It yields the protein CASSPGSVTDTQYF.

The genes are TRBV9 and TRBJ2-3, with TRBD2 identical over 13 bases. The junction had 5 bases not matched to a gene; V was cut back by 4 bases and J by 3 bases. This CDR3 is 16 amino acids long. Per the germline V gene, CDR1 is SGDLS and CDR2 is YYNGEE. The CDR3 DNA follows: TGTGCCAGCAGCAAAAGACTAGCGGGAGGTACAGATACGCAGTATTTT. Its protein product is CASSKRLAGGTDTQYF.

The chain couples TRBV15 to TRBJ2-1; TRBD2 agrees at 10 bases. After removal of 1 base from V and 3 bases from J, the junction contained 3 bases not matched to a gene. The CDR3 loop spans 16 amino acids. CDR1 is LNHNV, CDR2 YYDKDF, per germline (reference sequence). The DNA of the CDR3 is TGTGCCACCAGCAGAGGGACTAGCGGCCGCTACAATGAGCAGTTCTTC. It is translated as CATSRGTSGRYNEQFF.

The chain is built from TRBV18 and TRBJ2-7, with 9 bases aligning to TRBD1. The CDR3 has 12 residues. Looked up from germline, CDR1 is KGHSH and CDR2 is LQKENI. The V gene end was trimmed by 6 bases and the J gene end by 5 bases; junction bases not matched to a gene: 2. The CDR3 DNA reads TGTGCCAGCTCGGGACAGGGTAACGAGCAGTACTTC. Translation: CASSGQGNEQYF. Full variable domain (outside the CDR3, taken from reference TRBV18 and TRBJ2-7): NAGVMQNPRHLVRRRGQEARLRCSPMKGHSHVYWYRQLPEEGLKFMVYLQKENIIDESGMPKERFSAEFPKEGPSILRIQQVVRGDSAAYFCASSGQGNEQYFGPGTRLTVT.

The gene calls are TRBV5-1 and TRBJ2-7, with 9 bases matching TRBD2. Germline V gene sequence: CDR1 SGHRS, CDR2 YFSETQ. J was trimmed by 2 bases and V by 3 bases; bases with no gene match: 3. The CDR3 spans 14 residues. The chain's CDR3 is CASSWTSETYEQYF. CDR3 sequence (DNA): TGCGCCAGCAGCTGGACTAGCGAAACCTACGAGCAGTACTTC.

This rearrangement joins TRBV6-6 to TRBJ2-5; 14 nucleotides match TRBD2. V shed 6 bases, J shed 1 base, and the junction held 4 bases outside the gene matches. The CDR3 runs 16 residues. The germline gives CDR1 MNHNY, CDR2 SVGAGI (reference sequence). CDR3 amino acids: CASSGLAGGSQETQYF. Here the CDR3 DNA reads TGTGCCAGCAGCGGACTAGCGGGAGGATCCCAAGAGACCCAGTACTTC.

The chain links TRBV5-5 to TRBJ2-3; a possible D gene is TRBD2 (6 bases). Deletions cut 4 bases from V and 4 bases from J, with 13 bases between. CDR1 is SGHKS, CDR2 YYEKEE, per germline (reference sequence). The CDR3 is 14 amino acids. CDR3 in amino acids: CASSLPGRPDTQYF. DNA for the CDR3: TGTGCCAGCAGCCTCCCTGGGAGGCCAGATACGCAGTATTTT.

The CDR3 region has the DNA TGTGCCTGGGACGGACTAGCGGGATACAATGAGCAGTTCTTC. Protein product: CAWDGLAGYNEQFF. The chain joins TRBV30 to TRBJ2-1, with 12 bases fitting TRBD2. V lost 5 bases and J lost 4; bases outside the gene matches: 3. The CDR3 sequence is 14 residues long. Per germline, CDR1 GTSNPN and CDR2 SVGIG (reference sequence). Looking up the rest from reference TRBV30 and TRBJ2-1 gives the full variable domain: SQTIHQWPATLVQPVGSPLSLECTVEGTSNPNLYWYRQAAGRGLQLLFYSVGIGQISSEVPQNLSASRPQDRQFILSSKKLLLSDSGFYLCAWDGLAGYNEQFFGPGTRLTVL.